This record looks at one TCR beta chain sequence and its context. The antigen is unknown. This sample is part of a study of blood T cells in healthy people across ages. Germline CDR1 reads MNHEY; CDR2 reads SMNVEV (reference sequence). This CDR3 comprises 16 residues. Germline trimming cut 2 bases from V and 4 bases from J; bases unmatched to any gene: 8. Findings and limits, study-wide: The study could not conclusively compare naive and antigen-experienced cells, given its unsorted PBMCs.

A second PCR, run for roughly 6 to 11 cycles, used a sample-barcoded 5' primer plus a J-beta primer mix. TCRdb itself ran the 5' RACE reads through MiXCR, one entry per CDR3 protein. The sample has about 810,000 distinct CDR3 sequences; roughly 35% are singletons. Sequencing was done on a sample of blood. The origin of this receptor is a man aged 18 to 30 in good health. The chain is built from TRBV27 and TRBJ2-3; 8 bases fit TRBD2. Here the CDR3 reads CASSLQRELVSDTQYF. In nucleotides, the CDR3 is TGTGCCAGCAGTTTACAGCGGGAGTTGGTTTCAGATACGCAGTATTTT.